The 20 T cell receptor beta chains below all came from one sample that was sequenced in a study of blood T cell repertoires in COVID-19 (dated by TCRdb to 2018 to 2021). Preparation of the library involved the immunoSEQ multiplex PCR assay. Not all clones reach the TCRdb copy of this immuneACCESS table, which keeps in-frame sequences only. Checked studies attribute under half of the gap to unresolved V genes and leave the rest unexplained. This sample comprises roughly 250,000 clones, roughly 88% of them detected only once. The ten largest account for 3.5% to 5.5% of the sample. The sequenced sample was PBMCs or T cells enriched from blood (not recorded which). These receptors were taken from a woman aged 25 to 39 who had recovered from COVID-19.

The V and J genes are TRBV4-1 and TRBJ2-1, with TRBD1 as a possible D gene (6 bases). V lost 4 bases and J 6 bases, leaving 22 bases between the germline ends. Germline CDR1 and CDR2: MGHRA and YSYEKL. The CDR3 extends over 17 amino acids. The CDR3 nucleotides are TGCGCCAGCAGCCCAAGAAGGGTAGGGGGTAGGGGCAATGAGCAGTTCTTC. As protein: CASSPRRVGGRGNEQFF.

This clone showed up just a few times. The chain has TRBV5-6 and TRBJ1-6; tentative D call: TRBD1 (6 bases). Per germline, CDR1 SGHDT and CDR2 YYEEEE. Trimming took off 1 base at V and 9 bases at J, with 11 bases between the two ends. The CDR3 has 14 amino acids. CDR3 amino acids: CASSLRGQRSPLHF. In DNA, the CDR3 is TGTGCCAGCAGCTTGAGAGGACAGCGTTCACCCCTCCACTTT.

The CDR3 reads CASSRTGGPYGYTF. As DNA, the CDR3 is TGTGCCAGCAGTCGGACAGGGGGTCCCTATGGCTACACCTTC. The genes are TRBV27 and TRBJ1-2, with TRBD1 matching 10 bases. This CDR3 contains 14 residues. Germline CDR1 and CDR2: MNHEY and SMNVEV (reference sequence). V gave up 5 bases and J gave up 4 bases; unmatched junction bases: 4.

This sequence joins TRBV24-1 and TRBJ1-5; a possible D gene is TRBD1 (6 bases). V was shortened by 3 bases and J by 0 bases, with 11 bases between the two germline ends. CDR1 is KGHDR, CDR2 SFDVKD, per germline. The CDR3 loop spans 16 amino acids. The CDR3 spells CATSDGGGTSNQPQHF. CDR3 nucleotide sequence: TGTGCCACCAGTGATGGGGGGGGCACTAGCAATCAGCCCCAGCATTTT.

This chain connects TRBV28 to TRBJ2-7, with 12 bases lining up with TRBD2. The CDR3 consists of 16 residues. V lost 4 bases to trimming and J lost 5 bases; unmatched junction nucleotides: 9. Germline CDR1 MDHEN, CDR2 SYDVKM. The DNA for the CDR3 is TGTGCCAGCAGTTCCACGGGACTAGCGGGTAAAGACGAGCAGTACTTC. Translating it yields CASSSTGLAGKDEQYF.

The sample holds a few counts of this clone. This rearrangement joins TRBV28 to TRBJ2-7; TRBD2 matches at 12 bases. V dropped 7 bases and J dropped 2; count of bases not matched to a gene: 9. Germline values: CDR1 MDHEN, CDR2 SYDVKM. The CDR3 has 16 amino acids. DNA for the CDR3: TGTGCCAGCAACGCCCAAGGACTAGCGGGGACCTACGAGCAGTACTTC. It yields the protein CASNAQGLAGTYEQYF.

On this clone itself: The limits of the CDR3 on the DNA are not certain, so only TCRdb's listed CDR3 is given. J is TRBJ1-2 and V is TRBV7-2. CDR1 is SGHTA and CDR2 is FQGNSA in the germline V gene. With termini counted, the CDR3 has 13 amino acids. This CDR3 is CASSLVARGSDTF.

The chain joins TRBV29-1 to TRBJ2-3; D is perhaps TRBD1 (6 bases). This CDR3 has 15 residues. V was shortened by 4 bases and J by 1 base, with 15 bases between the two germline ends. Germline V gene data show CDR1 as SQVTM and CDR2 as ANQGSEA. The CDR3 loop is CSVGPSRTGTDTQYF. The DNA for the CDR3 is TGCAGCGTTGGCCCATCAAGGACAGGCACAGATACGCAGTATTTT.

The V and J genes are TRBV30 and TRBJ1-6; 11 bases are shared with TRBD1. The germline gives CDR1 GTSNPN, CDR2 SVGIG (reference sequence). The J segment lost 9 bases and the V segment lost 3 bases, leaving 7 bases of the junction unmatched. CDR3 length equals 15 residues. CDR3 bases: TGTGCCTGGAGGCGGACAGGGGGCGAGTCTTCACCCCTCCACTTT. This translates into CAWRRTGGESSPLHF.

The J gene is TRBJ2-3, the V gene TRBV5-6; 8 nucleotides match TRBD1. V was pared by 2 bases and J by 1 base, with 6 bases of the junction left unmatched. CDR1 SGHDT and CDR2 YYEEEE come from the germline V gene. This CDR3 has 16 amino acids. The CDR3: CASSLDRGEGTDTQYF. In DNA form, the CDR3 reads TGTGCCAGCAGCTTAGACAGGGGAGAGGGCACAGATACGCAGTATTTT.

The V gene is TRBV28, the J gene TRBJ2-5; the D is unclear. This CDR3 contains 11 residues. The germline CDR1 and CDR2 sequences are MDHEN and SYDVKM. V lost 4 bases to trimming and J lost 5 bases, with 5 bases between them. CDR3: CASSSSETQYF. Here the CDR3 DNA reads TGTGCCAGCAGTTCGTCTGAGACCCAGTACTTC.

V and J are TRBV11-3 and TRBJ2-7; possibly TRBD2 for D (6 bases). This CDR3 contains 13 residues. V lost 5 bases, J lost 2 bases, and 10 bases lay in between. Germline CDR1 SGHNT, CDR2 YENEEA. CDR3 DNA sequence: TGTGCCAGCAGCGCCGGGGGAACCTACGAGCAGTACTTC. Residues: CASSAGGTYEQYF.

J is TRBJ2-7 and V is TRBV13; 9 nucleotides line up with TRBD1. Germline CDR1 and CDR2: PRHDT and FYEKMQ (reference sequence). With V trimmed by 5 bases and J by 6 bases, 5 bases remained unmatched. This CDR3 region has 13 residues. The CDR3 sequence is CASSPRTGVEQYF. In DNA, the CDR3 is TGTGCCAGCAGCCCTCGGACAGGGGTCGAGCAGTACTTC.

The rearrangement joins TRBV6-5 to TRBJ2-5, with D unclear. CDR3 length: 14 amino acids. V was trimmed by 2 bases and J by 3 bases, leaving 10 bases between them. Germline V lookup: CDR1 MNHEY, CDR2 SVGAGI. In DNA, the CDR3 is TGTGCCAGCAGTTACAGGTCAACAGAAGAGACCCAGTACTTC. Its translation is CASSYRSTEETQYF.

This chain joins TRBV18 and TRBJ1-5; tentative D call: TRBD1 (6 bases). Germline V lookup: CDR1 KGHSH, CDR2 LQKENI. V lost 6 bases, J lost 7 bases, and 19 bases lay in between. This CDR3 region has 15 residues. CDR3 nucleotides: TGTGCCAGCTCTCAAAACAGGGCCCAGGGGCAGCCCCAGCATTTT. It translates to CASSQNRAQGQPQHF.

This sequence joins TRBV19 and TRBJ1-1; TRBD1 aligns across 9 bases. V shed 3 bases and J 6 bases; nucleotides not matched to a gene: 5. Germline CDR1 and CDR2: LNHDA and SQIVND (reference sequence). CDR3 length: 14 amino acids. This CDR3 reads CASSIRTGVSEAFF. The CDR3 region has the DNA TGTGCCAGTAGTATTCGGACAGGGGTCTCTGAAGCTTTCTTT.

The rearrangement joins TRBV10-3 to TRBJ2-7; 14 bases line up with TRBD2. This CDR3 region has 18 residues. Trimming at V came to 2 bases and at J to 7 bases, leaving 13 bases not matched to a gene. Per the germline V gene, CDR1 is ENHRY and CDR2 is SYGVKD. The DNA for the CDR3 is TGTGCCATCAGTGAGCCGATGAGCGGGACTAGCGGGAGTCGAGAGCAGTACTTC. Translating it yields CAISEPMSGTSGSREQYF.

In its sample, this clone was seen once. This chain uses TRBV7-2 with TRBJ1-5, with a possible D match to TRBD1 (6 bases). CDR3 length: 18 amino acids. V lost 5 bases and J lost 0, with 20 bases in between. Germline V lookup: CDR1 SGHTA, CDR2 FQGNSA. The CDR3 nucleotides read TGTGCCAGCAGCCCATTACCCCCGCAGGGGTTTAGCAATCAGCCCCAGCATTTT. Its translation is CASSPLPPQGFSNQPQHF.

This chain connects TRBV19 to TRBJ1-5, with TRBD1 matching over 7 bases. This CDR3 has 15 amino acids. Germline V gene lookup returns CDR1 LNHDA and CDR2 SQIVND (reference sequence). V dropped 6 bases and J dropped 4; count of bases not matched to a gene: 9. CDR3 protein: CASSSNRGQNQPQHF. CDR3 DNA: TGTGCCAGTAGCTCAAACAGGGGACAAAATCAGCCCCAGCATTTT. The full variable domain, its missing parts supplied by reference TRBV19 and TRBJ1-5, is DGGITQSPKYLFRKEGQNVTLSCEQNLNHDAMYWYRQDPGQGLRLIYYSQIVNDFQKGDIAEGYSVSREKKESFPLTVTSAQKNPTAFYLCASSSNRGQNQPQHFGDGTRLSIL.

Only one count was recorded for this clone. The chain couples TRBV9 to TRBJ2-1, with 7 bases identical to TRBD1. This CDR3 contains 12 residues. V lost 5 bases, J lost 5 bases, and 1 base stayed unmatched. Germline CDR1 and CDR2: SGDLS and YYNGEE. The CDR3 protein is CASRGQHNEQFF. The CDR3 coding sequence is TGTGCCAGCAGGGGACAGCACAATGAGCAGTTCTTC.